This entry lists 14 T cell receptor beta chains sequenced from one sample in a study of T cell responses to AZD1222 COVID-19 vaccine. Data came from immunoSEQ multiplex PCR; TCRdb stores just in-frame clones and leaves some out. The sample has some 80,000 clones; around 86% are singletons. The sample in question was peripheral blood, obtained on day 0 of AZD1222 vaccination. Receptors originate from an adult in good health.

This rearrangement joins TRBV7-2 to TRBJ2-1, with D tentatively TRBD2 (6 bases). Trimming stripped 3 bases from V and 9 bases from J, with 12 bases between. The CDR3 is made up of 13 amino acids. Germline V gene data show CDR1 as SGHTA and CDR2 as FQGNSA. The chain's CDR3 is CASSLVMEGEQFF. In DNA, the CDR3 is TGTGCCAGCAGCTTGGTAATGGAGGGTGAGCAGTTCTTC.

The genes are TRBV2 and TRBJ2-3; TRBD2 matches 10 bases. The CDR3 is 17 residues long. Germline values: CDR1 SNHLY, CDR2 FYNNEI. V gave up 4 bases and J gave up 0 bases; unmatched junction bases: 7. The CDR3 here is CASSALAGGTSTDTQYF. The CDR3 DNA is TGTGCCAGCAGTGCCTTAGCGGGGGGCACTAGCACAGATACGCAGTATTTT.

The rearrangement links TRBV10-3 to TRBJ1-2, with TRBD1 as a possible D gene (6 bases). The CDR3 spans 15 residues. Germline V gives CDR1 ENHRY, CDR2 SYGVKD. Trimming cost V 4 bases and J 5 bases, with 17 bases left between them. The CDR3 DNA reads TGTGCCATCAGTGTAACAGGGCCCCAGGGGTATGGCTACACCTTC. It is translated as CAISVTGPQGYGYTF.

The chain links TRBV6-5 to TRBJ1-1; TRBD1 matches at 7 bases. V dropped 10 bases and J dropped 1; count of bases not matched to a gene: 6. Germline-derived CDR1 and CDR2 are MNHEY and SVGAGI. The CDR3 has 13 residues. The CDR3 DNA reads TGTGCCATTTGGGACAGAGCGAACACTGAAGCTTTCTTT. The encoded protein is CAIWDRANTEAFF.

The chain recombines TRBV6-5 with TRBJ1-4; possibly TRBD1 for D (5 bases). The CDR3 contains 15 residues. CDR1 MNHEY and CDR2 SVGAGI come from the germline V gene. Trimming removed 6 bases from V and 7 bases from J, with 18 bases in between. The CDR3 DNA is TGTGCCAGCAGCACTAGGGGCAAGATGAGTGAAAAACTGTTTTTT. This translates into CASSTRGKMSEKLFF.

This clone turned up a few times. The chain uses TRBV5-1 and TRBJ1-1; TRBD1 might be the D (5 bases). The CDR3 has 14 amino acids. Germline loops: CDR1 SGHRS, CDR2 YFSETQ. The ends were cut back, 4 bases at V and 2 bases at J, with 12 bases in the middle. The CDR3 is CASSSSQVNTEAFF. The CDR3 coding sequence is TGCGCCAGCAGCAGCTCACAGGTCAACACTGAAGCTTTCTTT.

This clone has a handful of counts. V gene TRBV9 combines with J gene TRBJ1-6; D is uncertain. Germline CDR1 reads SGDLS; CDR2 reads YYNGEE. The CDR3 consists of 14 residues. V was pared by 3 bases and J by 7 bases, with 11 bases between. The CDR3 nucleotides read TGTGCCAGCAGCGCATCGGGAGGAAATTCACCCCTCCACTTT. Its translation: CASSASGGNSPLHF.

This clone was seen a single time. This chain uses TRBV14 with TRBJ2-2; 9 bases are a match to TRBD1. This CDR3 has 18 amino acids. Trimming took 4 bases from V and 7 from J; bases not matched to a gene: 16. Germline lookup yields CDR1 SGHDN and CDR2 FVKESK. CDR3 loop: CASSLGVLDRGLVGELFF. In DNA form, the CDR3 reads TGTGCCAGCAGCCTAGGAGTCCTGGACAGGGGATTGGTCGGGGAGCTGTTTTTT.

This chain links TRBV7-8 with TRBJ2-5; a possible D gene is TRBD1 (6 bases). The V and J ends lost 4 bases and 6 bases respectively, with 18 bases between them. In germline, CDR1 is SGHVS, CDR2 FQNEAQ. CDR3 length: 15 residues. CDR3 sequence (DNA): TGTGCCAGCAGCTCACGTCTGGTTCAGGGGAAGACCCAGTACTTC. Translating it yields CASSSRLVQGKTQYF.

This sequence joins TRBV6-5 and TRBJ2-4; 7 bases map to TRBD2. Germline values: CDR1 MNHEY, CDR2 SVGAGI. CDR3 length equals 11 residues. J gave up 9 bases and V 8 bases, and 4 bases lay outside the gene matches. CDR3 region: CASGGGSIQYF. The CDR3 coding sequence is TGTGCCAGCGGGGGGGGTAGCATTCAGTACTTC.

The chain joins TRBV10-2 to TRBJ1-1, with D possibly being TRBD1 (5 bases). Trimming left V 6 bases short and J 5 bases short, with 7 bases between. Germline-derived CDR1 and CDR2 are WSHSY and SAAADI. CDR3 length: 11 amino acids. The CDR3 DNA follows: TGCGCCAGCAGCCCAGGGACTGAAGCTTTCTTT. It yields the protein CASSPGTEAFF.

The CDR3 reads CAWMISGLTDTQYF. Written as DNA, the CDR3 is TGTGCCTGGATGATTAGCGGGCTGACAGATACGCAGTATTTT. The chain recombines TRBV30 with TRBJ2-3; 7 bases match TRBD2. The V gene's germline CDR1 is GTSNPN and CDR2 SVGIG (reference sequence). V was clipped by 4 bases and J by 3 bases; unmatched bases: 7. The CDR3 extends over 14 amino acids.

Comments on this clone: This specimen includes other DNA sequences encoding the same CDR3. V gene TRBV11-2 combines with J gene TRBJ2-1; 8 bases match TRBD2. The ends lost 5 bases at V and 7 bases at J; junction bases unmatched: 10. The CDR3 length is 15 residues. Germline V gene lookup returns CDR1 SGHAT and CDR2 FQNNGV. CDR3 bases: TGTGCCAGCAGCGTAACTAGCGGACGCCGTAATGAGCAGTTCTTC. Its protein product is CASSVTSGRRNEQFF. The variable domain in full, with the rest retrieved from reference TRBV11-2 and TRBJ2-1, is EAGVAQSPRYKIIEKRQSVAFWCNPISGHATLYWYQQILGQGPKLLIQFQNNGVVDDSQLPKDRFSAERLKGVDSTLKIQPAKLEDSAVYLCASSVTSGRRNEQFFGPGTRLTVL.

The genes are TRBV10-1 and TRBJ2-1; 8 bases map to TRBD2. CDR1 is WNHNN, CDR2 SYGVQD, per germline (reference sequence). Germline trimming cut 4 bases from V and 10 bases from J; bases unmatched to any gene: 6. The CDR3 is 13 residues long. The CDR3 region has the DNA TGCGCCAGCAGTGCCGGAGCGGGAGTGGAGCAGTTCTTC. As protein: CASSAGAGVEQFF.